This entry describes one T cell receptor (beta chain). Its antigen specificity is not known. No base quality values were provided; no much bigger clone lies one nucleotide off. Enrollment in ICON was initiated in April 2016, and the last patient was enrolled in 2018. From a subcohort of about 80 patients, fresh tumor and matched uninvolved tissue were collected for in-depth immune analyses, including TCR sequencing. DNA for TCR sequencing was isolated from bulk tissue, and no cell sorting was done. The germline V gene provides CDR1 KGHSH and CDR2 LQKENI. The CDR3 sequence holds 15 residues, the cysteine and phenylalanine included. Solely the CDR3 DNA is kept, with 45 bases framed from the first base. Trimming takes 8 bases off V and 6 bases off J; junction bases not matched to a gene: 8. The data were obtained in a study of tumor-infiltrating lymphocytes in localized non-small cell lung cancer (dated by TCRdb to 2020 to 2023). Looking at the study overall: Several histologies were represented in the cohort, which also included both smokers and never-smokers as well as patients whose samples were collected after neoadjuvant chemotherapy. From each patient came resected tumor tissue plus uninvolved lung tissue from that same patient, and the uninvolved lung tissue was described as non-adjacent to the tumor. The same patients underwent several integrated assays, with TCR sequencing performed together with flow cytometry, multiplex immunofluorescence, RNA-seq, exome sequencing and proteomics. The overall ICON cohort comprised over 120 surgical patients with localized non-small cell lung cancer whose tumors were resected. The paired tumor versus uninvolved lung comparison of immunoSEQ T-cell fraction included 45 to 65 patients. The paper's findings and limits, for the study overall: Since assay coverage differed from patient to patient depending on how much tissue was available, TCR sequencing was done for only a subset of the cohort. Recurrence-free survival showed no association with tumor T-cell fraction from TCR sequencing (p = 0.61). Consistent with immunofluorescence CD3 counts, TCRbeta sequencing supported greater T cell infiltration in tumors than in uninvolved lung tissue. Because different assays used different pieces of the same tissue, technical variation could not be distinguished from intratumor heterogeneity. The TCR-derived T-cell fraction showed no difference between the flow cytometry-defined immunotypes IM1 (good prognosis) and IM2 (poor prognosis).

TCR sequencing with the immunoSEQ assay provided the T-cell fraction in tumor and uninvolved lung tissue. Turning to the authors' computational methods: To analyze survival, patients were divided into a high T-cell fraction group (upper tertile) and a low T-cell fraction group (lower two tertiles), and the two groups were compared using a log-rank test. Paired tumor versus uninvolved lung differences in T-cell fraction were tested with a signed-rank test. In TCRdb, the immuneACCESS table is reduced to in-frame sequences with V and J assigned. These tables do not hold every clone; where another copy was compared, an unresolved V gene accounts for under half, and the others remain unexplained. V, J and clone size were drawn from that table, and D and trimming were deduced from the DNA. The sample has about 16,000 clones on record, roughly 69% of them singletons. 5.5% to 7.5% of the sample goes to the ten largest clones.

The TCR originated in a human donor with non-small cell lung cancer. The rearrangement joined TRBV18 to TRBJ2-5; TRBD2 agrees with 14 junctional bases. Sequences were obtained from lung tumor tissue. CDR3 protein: CASVGLAGAKKTQYF. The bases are TGTGCCAGCGTGGGACTAGCGGGAGCAAAAAAGACCCAGTACTTC.